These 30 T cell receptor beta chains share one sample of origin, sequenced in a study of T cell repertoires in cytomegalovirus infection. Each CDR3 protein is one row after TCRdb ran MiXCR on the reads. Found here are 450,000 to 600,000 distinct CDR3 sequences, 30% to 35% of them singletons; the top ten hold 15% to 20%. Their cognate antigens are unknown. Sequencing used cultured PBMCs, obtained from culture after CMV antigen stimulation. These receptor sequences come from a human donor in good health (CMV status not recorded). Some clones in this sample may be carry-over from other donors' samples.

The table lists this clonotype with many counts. The CDR3 region is CASSPTSERGTQYF. For the CDR3, the DNA is TGTGCCAGCAGCCCCACTAGCGAGCGGGGTACGCAGTATTTT. The chain couples TRBV7-2 to TRBJ2-3; TRBD2 matches at 7 bases. In germline, CDR1 is SGHTA, CDR2 FQGNSA. The trim removed 5 bases at V and 8 bases at J, leaving 10 bases unmatched. The CDR3 runs 14 residues.

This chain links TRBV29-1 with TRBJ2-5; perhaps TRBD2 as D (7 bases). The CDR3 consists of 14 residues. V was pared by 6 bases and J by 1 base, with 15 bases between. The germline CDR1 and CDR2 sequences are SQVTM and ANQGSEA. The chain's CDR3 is CSVTLGGRQETQYF. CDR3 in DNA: TGCAGCGTGACCCTGGGGGGGCGCCAAGAGACCCAGTACTTC.

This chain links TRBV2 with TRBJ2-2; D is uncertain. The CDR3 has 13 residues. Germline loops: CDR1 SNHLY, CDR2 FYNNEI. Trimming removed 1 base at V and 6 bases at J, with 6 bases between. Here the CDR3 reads CASSEVNPGELFF. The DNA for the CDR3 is TGTGCCAGCAGTGAAGTTAACCCCGGGGAGCTGTTTTTT.

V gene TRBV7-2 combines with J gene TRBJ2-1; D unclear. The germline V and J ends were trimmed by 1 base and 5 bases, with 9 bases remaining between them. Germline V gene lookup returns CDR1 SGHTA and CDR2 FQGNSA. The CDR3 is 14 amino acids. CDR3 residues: CASSLVHGHNEQFF. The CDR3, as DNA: TGTGCCAGCAGCTTAGTTCACGGCCACAATGAGCAGTTCTTC. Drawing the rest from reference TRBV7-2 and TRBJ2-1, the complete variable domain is GAGVSQSPSNKVTEKGKDVELRCDPISGHTALYWYRQSLGQGLEFLIYFQGNSAPDKSGLPSDRFSAERTGGSVSTLTIQRTQQEDSAVYLCASSLVHGHNEQFFGPGTRLTVL.

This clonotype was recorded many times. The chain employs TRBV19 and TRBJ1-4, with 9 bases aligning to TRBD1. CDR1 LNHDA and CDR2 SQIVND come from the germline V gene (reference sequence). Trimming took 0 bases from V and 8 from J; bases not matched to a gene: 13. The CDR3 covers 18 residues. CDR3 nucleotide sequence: TGTGCCAGTAGTATAGACGTACAGGGGGCCCACTCAGGGGAAAAACTGTTTTTT. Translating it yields CASSIDVQGAHSGEKLFF.

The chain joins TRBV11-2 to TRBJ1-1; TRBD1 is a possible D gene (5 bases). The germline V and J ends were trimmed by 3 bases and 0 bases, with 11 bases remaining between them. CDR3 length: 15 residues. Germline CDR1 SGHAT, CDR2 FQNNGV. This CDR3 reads CASSFSGLMNTEAFF. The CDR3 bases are TGTGCCAGCAGCTTCTCGGGACTCATGAACACTGAAGCTTTCTTT.

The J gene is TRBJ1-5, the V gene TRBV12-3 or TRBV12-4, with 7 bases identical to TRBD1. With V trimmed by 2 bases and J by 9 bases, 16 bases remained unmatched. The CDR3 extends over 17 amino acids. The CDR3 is CASSLWTGGVGVGPQHF. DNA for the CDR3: TGTGCCAGCAGTTTATGGACAGGTGGCGTTGGGGTGGGGCCCCAGCATTTT.

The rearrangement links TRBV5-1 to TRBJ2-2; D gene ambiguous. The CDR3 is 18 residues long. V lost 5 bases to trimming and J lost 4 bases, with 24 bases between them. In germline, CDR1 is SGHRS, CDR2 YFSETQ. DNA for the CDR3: TGCGCCAGCAGACCAATTTTCTCTTCTTTCGGCGGCACCGGGGAGCTGTTTTTT. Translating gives CASRPIFSSFGGTGELFF.

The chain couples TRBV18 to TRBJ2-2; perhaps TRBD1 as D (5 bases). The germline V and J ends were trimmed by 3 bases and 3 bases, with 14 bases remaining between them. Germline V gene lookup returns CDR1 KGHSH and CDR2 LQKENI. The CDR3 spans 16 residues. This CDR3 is CASSPTATVYTGELFF. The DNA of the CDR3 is TGTGCCAGCTCACCCACTGCGACAGTGTACACCGGGGAGCTGTTTTTT.

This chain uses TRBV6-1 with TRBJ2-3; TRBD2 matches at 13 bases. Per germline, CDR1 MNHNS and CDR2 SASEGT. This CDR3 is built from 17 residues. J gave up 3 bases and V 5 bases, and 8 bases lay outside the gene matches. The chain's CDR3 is CASSFLLAGGPTDTQYF. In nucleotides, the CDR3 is TGTGCCAGCAGTTTCTTACTAGCGGGAGGGCCAACAGATACGCAGTATTTT.

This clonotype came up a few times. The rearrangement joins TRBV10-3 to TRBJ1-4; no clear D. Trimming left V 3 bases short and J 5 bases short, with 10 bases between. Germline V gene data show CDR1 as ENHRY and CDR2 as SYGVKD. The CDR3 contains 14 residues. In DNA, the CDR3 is TGTGCCATCAGTGACTCTGTTAACAATGAAAAACTGTTTTTT. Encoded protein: CAISDSVNNEKLFF.

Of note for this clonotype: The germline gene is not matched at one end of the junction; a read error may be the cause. CDR3 loop: CASSYHRGRTEALF. CDR3 sequence (DNA): TGTGCCAGCAGTTATCACAGGGGGAGAACTGAAGCTTTATTT. The chain uses TRBV6-5 and TRBJ1-1; 8 bases are shared with TRBD1. Germline V gene sequence: CDR1 MNHEY, CDR2 SVGAGI. This CDR3 spans 14 amino acids.

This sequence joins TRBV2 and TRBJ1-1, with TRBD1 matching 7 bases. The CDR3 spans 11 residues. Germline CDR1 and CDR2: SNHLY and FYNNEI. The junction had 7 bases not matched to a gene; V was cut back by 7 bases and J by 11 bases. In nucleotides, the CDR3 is TGTGCCAGCATGTACACAGGGGCGGCTTTCTTT. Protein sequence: CASMYTGAAFF.

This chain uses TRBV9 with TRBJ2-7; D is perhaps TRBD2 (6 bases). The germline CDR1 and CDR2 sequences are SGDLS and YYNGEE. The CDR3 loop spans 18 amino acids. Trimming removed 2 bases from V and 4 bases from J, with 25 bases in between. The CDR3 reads CASSVWKVADSHPYEQYV. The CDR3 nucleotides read TGTGCCAGCAGCGTCTGGAAAGTAGCGGACTCGCATCCGTACGAGCAGTACGTC.

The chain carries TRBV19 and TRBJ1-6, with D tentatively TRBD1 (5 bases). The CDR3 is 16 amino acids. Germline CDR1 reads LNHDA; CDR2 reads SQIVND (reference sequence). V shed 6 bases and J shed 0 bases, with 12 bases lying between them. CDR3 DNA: TGTGCCAGTAGGACAGAACAAAGCTCCTATAATTCACCCCTCCACTTT. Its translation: CASRTEQSSYNSPLHF.

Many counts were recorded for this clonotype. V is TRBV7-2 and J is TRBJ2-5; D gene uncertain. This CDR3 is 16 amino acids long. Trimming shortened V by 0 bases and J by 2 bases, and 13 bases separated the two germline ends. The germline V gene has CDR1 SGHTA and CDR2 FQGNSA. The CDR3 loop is CASSLAPPPQQETQYF. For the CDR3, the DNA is TGTGCCAGCAGCTTAGCGCCACCCCCGCAACAAGAGACCCAGTACTTC.

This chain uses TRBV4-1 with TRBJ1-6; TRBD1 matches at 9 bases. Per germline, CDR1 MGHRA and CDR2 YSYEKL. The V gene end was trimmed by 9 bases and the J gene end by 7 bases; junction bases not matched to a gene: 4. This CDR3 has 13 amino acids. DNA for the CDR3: TGCGCCAGTACAGGGGGCTTAAATTCACCCCTCCACTTT. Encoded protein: CASTGGLNSPLHF.

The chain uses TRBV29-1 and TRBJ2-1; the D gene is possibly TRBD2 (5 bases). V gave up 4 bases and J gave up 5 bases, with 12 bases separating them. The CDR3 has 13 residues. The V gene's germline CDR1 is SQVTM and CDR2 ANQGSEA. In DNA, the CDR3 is TGCAGCGTTGGTCTAGCAGGAGACAATGAGCAGTTCTTC. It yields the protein CSVGLAGDNEQFF.

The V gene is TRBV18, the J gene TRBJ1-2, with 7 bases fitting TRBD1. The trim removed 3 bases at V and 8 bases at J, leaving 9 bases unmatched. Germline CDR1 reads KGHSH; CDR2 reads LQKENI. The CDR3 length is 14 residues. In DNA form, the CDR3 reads TGTGCCAGCTCACCCCGACAGGGTCGCTACGGCTACACCTTC. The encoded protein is CASSPRQGRYGYTF.

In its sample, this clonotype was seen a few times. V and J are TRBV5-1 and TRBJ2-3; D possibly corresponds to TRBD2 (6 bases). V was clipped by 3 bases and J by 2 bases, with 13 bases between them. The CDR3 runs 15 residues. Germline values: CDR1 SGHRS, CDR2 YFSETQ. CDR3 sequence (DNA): TGCGCCAGCAGCTCCGCCGGGAGCCACACAGATACGCAGTATTTT. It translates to CASSSAGSHTDTQYF. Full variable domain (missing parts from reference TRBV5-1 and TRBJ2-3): KAGVTQTPRYLIKTRGQQVTLSCSPISGHRSVSWYQQTPGQGLQFLFEYFSETQRNKGNFPGRFSGRQFSNSRSEMNVSTLELGDSALYLCASSSAGSHTDTQYFGPGTRLTVL.

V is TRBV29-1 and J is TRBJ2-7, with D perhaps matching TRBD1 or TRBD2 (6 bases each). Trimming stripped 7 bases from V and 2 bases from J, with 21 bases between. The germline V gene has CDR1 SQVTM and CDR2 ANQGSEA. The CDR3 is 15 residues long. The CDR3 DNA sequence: TGCAGCGCCTCATACGGGGGCGGCTTCACCTACGAGCAGTACTTC. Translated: CSASYGGGFTYEQYF.

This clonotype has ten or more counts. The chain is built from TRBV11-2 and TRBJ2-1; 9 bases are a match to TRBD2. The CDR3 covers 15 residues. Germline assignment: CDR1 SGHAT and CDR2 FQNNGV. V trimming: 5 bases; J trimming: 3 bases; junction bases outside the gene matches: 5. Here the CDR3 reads CASSPLAGYYNEQFF. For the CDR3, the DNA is TGTGCCAGCAGCCCGCTAGCGGGATACTACAATGAGCAGTTCTTC.

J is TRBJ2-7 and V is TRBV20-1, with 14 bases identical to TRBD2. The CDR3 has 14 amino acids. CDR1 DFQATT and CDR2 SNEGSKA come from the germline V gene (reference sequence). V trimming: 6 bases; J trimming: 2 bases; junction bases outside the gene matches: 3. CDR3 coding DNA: TGCAGTGCATGGGGACTAGCGGGAGCCTACGAGCAGTACTTC. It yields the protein CSAWGLAGAYEQYF.

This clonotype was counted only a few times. CDR3 amino acids: CSLKAGGADTQYF. CDR3 bases: TGCAGCCTTAAAGCGGGAGGCGCAGATACGCAGTATTTT. The V call is TRBV20-1, the J call TRBJ2-3, with 9 bases fitting TRBD2. CDR3 length equals 13 residues. The V gene's germline CDR1 is DFQATT and CDR2 SNEGSKA (reference sequence).

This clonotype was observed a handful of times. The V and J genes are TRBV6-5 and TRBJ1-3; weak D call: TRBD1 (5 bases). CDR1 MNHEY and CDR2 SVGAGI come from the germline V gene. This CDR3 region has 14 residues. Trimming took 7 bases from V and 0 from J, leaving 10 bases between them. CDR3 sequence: CASTTGLSGNTIYF. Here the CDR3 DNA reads TGTGCCAGCACCACAGGTCTCTCTGGAAACACCATATATTTT.

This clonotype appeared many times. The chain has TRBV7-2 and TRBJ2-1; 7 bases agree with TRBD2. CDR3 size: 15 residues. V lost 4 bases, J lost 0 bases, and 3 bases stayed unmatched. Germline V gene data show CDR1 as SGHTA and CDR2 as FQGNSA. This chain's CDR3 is CASSSGLSSYNEQFF. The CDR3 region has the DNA TGTGCCAGCAGCTCGGGACTATCCTCCTACAATGAGCAGTTCTTC.

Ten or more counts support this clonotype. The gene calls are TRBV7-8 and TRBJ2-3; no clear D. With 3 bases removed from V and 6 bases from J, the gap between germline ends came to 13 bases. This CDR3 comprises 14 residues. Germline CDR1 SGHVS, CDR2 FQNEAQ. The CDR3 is CASSFARFVDTQYF. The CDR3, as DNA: TGTGCCAGCAGCTTCGCTAGATTTGTGGATACGCAGTATTTT.

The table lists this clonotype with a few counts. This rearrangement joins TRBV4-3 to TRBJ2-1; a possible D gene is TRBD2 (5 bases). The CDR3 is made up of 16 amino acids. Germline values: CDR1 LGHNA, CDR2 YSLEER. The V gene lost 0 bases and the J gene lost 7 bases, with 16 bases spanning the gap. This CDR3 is CASSQEDLGVGNEQFF. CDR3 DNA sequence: TGCGCCAGCAGCCAAGAGGACCTCGGGGTGGGGAATGAGCAGTTCTTC.

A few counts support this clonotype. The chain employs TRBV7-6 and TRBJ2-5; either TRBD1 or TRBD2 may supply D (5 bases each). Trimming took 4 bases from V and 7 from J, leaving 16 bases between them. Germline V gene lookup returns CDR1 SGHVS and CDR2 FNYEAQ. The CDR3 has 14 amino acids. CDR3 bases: TGTGCCAGCAGCTCGGGGCCGGTTCGGAGGACCCAGTACTTC. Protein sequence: CASSSGPVRRTQYF.

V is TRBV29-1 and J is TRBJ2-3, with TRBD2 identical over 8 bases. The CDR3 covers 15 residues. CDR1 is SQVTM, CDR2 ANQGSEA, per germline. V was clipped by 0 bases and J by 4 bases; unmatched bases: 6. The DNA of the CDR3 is TGCAGCGTTGAAGAGGGTCTAGCGGGCTCAGATACGCAGTATTTT. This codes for CSVEEGLAGSDTQYF.